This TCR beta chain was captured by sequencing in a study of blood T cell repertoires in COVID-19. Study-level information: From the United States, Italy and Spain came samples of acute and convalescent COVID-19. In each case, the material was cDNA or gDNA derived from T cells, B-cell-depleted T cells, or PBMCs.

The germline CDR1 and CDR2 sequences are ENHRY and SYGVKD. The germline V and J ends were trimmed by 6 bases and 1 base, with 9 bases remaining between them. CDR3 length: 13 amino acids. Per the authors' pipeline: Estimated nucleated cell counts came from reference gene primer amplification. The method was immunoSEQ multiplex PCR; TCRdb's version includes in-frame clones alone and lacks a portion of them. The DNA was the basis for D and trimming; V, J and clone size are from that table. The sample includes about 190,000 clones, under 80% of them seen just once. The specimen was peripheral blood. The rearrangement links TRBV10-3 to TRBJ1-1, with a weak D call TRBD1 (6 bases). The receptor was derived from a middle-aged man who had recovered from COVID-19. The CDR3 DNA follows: TGTGCCATCAGGCCGACAGGGAACACTGAAGCTTTCTTT. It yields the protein CAIRPTGNTEAFF.